This T cell receptor beta chain was found in a study of monozygotic twins with cystic fibrosis. Study-wide context: Approximately 3 micrograms of fragmented DNA underwent approximately 15 PCR cycles for library preparation.

Study conclusions and caveats: Monozygotic CF twin pairs shared significantly more nucleotide-identical clonotypes than unrelated CF individuals did. J usage was most co-twin-similar in 8 of 16 pairs, V in 13. Shared CDR3 numbers were not associated with age, concordance or severity.

This clone has just one count. Its cognate antigen is unknown. Clones were read by immunoSEQ multiplex PCR, and TCRdb kept only the in-frame ones, dropping some. The table has tens of thousands of clones, roughly 96% seen once. The CDR3 sequence is 14 residues long. Trimming shortened V by 5 bases and J by 8 bases, and 16 bases separated the two germline ends. CDR1 is SNHLY, CDR2 FYNNEI, per germline. Sequencing used blood. The source is a girl aged 2-10 years with cystic fibrosis. The chain employs TRBV2 and TRBJ2-1, with a tentative D call TRBD2 (5 bases). CDR3 amino acids: CASSPYFSEDEQFF. In nucleotides, the CDR3 is TGTGCCAGCAGTCCCTATTTTAGCGAGGATGAGCAGTTCTTC.